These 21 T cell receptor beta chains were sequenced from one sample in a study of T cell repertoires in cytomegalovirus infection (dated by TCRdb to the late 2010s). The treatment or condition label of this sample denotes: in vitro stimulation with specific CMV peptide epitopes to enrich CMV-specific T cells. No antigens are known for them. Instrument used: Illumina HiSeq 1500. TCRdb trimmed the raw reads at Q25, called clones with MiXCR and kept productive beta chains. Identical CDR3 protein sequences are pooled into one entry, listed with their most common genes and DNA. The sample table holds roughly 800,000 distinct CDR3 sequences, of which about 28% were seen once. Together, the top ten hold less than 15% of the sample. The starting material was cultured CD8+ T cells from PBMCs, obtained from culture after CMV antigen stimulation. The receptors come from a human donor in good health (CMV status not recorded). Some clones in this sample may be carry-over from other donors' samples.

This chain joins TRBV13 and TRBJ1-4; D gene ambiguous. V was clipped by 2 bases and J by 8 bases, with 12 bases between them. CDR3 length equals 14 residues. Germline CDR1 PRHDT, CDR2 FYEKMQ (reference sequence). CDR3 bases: TGTGCCAGCAGCTTATTCCCCAGGAACGAAAAACTGTTTTTT. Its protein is CASSLFPRNEKLFF.

The CDR3 reads CSARVGQGKVQPQHF. The CDR3 nucleotides read TGCAGTGCTAGAGTGGGACAGGGCAAGGTTCAGCCCCAGCATTTT. The chain has TRBV20-1 and TRBJ1-5; 9 bases line up with TRBD1. The germline gives CDR1 DFQATT, CDR2 SNEGSKA (reference sequence). Losses at the gene ends were 1 base for V and 6 bases for J; bases not matched to a gene: 7. The CDR3 is 15 amino acids.

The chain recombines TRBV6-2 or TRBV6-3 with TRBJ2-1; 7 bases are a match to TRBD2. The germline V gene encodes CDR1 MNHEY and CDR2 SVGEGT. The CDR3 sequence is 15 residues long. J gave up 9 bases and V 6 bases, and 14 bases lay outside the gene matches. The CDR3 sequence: CASSQRGGVGTEQFF. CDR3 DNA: TGTGCCAGCAGCCAAAGGGGAGGGGTCGGGACTGAGCAGTTCTTC.

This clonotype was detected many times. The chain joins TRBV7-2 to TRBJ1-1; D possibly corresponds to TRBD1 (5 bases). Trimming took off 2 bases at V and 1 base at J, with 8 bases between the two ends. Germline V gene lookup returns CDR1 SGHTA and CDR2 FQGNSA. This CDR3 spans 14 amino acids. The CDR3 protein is CASSLMGRNTEAFF. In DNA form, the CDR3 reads TGTGCCAGCAGCTTAATGGGACGGAACACTGAAGCTTTCTTT.

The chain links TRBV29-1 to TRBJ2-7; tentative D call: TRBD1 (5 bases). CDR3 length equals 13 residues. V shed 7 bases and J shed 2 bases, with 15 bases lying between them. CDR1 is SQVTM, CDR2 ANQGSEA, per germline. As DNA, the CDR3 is TGCAGCGCGACACCAGGGTCCCCCTACGAGCAGTACTTC. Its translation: CSATPGSPYEQYF.

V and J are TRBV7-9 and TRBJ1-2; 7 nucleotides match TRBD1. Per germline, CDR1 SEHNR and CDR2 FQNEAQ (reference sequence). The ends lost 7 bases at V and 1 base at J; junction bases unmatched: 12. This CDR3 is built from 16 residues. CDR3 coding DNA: TGTGCCAGCACCACTAGGGACGGGACAGTTAACTATGGCTACACCTTC. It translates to CASTTRDGTVNYGYTF.

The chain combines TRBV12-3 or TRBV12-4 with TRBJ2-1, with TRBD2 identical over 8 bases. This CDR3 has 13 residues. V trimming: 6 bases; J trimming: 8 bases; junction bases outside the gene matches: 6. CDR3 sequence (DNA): TGTGCCAGCAGAAGGGTAGCGGGGTATGAGCAGTTCTTC. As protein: CASRRVAGYEQFF.

The CDR3 region is CASNPGQGGGTEAFF. The CDR3 DNA follows: TGCGCCAGCAACCCGGGACAGGGAGGAGGCACTGAAGCTTTCTTT. The chain links TRBV4-1 to TRBJ1-1, with 9 positions matching TRBD1. The germline V gene has CDR1 MGHRA and CDR2 YSYEKL. The CDR3 length is 15 residues. The ends lost 7 bases at V and 4 bases at J; junction bases unmatched: 10.

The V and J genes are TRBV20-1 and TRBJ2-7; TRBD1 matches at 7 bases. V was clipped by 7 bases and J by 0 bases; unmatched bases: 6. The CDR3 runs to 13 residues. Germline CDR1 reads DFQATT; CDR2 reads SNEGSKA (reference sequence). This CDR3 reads CSVPGTASYEQYV. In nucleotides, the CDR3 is TGCAGTGTCCCGGGGACAGCCTCCTACGAGCAGTACGTC.

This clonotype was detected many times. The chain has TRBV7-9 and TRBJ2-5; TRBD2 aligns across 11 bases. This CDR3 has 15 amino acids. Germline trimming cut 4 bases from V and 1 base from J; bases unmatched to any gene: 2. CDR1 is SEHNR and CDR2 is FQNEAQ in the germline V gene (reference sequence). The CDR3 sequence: CASSWTSGPQETQYF. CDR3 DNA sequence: TGTGCCAGCAGCTGGACTAGCGGGCCCCAAGAGACCCAGTACTTC. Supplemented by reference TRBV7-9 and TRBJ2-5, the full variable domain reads DTGVSQNPRHKITKRGQNVTFRCDPISEHNRLYWYRQTLGQGPEFLTYFQNEAQLEKSRLLSDRFSAERPKGSFSTLEIQRTEQGDSAMYLCASSWTSGPQETQYFGPGTRLLVL.

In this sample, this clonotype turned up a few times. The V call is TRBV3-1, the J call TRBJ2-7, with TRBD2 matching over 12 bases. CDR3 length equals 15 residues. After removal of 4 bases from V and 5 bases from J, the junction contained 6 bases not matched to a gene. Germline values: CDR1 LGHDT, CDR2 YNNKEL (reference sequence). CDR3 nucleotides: TGTGCCAGCAGCCTAGGACTAGCGGGGATCCACGAGCAGTACGTC. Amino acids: CASSLGLAGIHEQYV.

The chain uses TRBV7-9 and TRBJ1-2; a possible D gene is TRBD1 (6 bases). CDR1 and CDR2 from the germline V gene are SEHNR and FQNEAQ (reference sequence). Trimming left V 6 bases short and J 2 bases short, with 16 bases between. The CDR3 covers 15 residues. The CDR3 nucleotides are TGTGCCAGCAGTCGCGTGGAGGGGGGAAACTATGGCTACACCTTC. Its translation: CASSRVEGGNYGYTF.

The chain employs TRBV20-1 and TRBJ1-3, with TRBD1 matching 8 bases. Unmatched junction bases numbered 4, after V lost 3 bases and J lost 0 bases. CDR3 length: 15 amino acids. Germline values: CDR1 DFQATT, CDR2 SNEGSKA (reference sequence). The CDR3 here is CSARTGEISGNTIYF. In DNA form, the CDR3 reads TGCAGTGCTAGGACAGGGGAGATCTCTGGAAACACCATATATTTT.

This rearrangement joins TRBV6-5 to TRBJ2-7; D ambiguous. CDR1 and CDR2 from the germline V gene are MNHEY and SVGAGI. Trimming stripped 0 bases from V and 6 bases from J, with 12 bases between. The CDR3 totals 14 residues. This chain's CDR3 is CASSYSLSSFEQYV. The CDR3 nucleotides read TGTGCCAGCAGTTACTCACTAAGTAGCTTCGAGCAGTACGTC.

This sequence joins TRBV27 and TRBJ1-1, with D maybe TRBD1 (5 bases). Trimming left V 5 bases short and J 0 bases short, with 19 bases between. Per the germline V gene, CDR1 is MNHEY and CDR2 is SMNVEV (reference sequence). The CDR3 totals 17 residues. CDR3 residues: CASSTRRGRVVNTEAFF. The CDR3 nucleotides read TGTGCCAGCAGTACCCGACGGGGCAGGGTGGTGAACACTGAAGCTTTCTTT.

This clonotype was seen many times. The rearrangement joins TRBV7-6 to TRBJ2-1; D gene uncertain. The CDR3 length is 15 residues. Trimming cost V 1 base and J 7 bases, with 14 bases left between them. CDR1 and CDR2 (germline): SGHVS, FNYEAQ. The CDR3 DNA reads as TGTGCCAGCAGCTTAGATCCCGGGCCCTGGAATGAGCAGTTCTTC. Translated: CASSLDPGPWNEQFF.

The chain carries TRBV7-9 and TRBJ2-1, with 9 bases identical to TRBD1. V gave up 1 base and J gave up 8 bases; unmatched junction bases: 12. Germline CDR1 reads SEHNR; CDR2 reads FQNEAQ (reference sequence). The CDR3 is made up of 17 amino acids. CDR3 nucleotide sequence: TGTGCCAGCAGCTTAGGTCGAGGGGACAGGGTCGGCGATGAGCAGTTCTTC. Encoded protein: CASSLGRGDRVGDEQFF. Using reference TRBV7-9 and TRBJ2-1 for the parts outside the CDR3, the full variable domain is DTGVSQNPRHKITKRGQNVTFRCDPISEHNRLYWYRQTLGQGPEFLTYFQNEAQLEKSRLLSDRFSAERPKGSFSTLEIQRTEQGDSAMYLCASSLGRGDRVGDEQFFGPGTRLTVL.

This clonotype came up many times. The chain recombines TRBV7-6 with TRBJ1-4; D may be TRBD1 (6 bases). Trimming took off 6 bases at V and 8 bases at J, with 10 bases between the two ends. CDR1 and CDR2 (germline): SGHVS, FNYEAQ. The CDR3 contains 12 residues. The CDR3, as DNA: TGTGCCAGCAGTCCCAGGGGCGAAAAACTGTTTTTT. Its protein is CASSPRGEKLFF.

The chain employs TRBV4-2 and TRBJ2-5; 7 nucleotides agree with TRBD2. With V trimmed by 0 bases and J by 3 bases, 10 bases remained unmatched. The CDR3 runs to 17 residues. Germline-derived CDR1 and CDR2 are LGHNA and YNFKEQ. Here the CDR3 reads CASSQDGVGGWEETQYF. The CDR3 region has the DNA TGTGCCAGCAGCCAAGATGGAGTGGGGGGGTGGGAAGAGACCCAGTACTTC.

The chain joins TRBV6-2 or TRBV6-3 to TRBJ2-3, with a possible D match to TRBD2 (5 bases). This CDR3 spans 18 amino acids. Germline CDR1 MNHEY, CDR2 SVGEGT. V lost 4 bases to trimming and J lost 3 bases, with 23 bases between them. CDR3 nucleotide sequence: TGTGCCAGCAGTTCGACTAAGAGTTGGACGGACCTAACAGATACGCAGTATTTT. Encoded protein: CASSSTKSWTDLTDTQYF.

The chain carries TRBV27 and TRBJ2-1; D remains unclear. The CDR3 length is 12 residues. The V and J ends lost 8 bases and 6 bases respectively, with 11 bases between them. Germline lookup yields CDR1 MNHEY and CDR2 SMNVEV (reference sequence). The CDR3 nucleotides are TGTGCCAGCGGGGTGTGGGGCAATGAGCAGTTCTTC. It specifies CASGVWGNEQFF.